Following are 2 T cell receptor beta chains from one sample sequenced in a study of control samples from healthy donors and cancer patients. Repertoires were generated with immunoSEQ multiplex PCR, while TCRdb's copy carries only in-frame clones and drops some. The sample has around 42,000 clones, 83% seen once. The sequencing input was blood. The receptors shown here come from a man in his sixties in good health.

The gene calls are TRBV28 and TRBJ1-4, with TRBD1 matching 8 bases. The CDR3 loop spans 14 amino acids. Unmatched junction bases numbered 7, after V lost 5 bases and J lost 8 bases. The germline V gene encodes CDR1 MDHEN and CDR2 SYDVKM. The CDR3 protein is CASSRRQGREKLFF. CDR3 DNA sequence: TGTGCCAGCAGTAGGAGACAGGGGAGGGAAAAACTGTTTTTT.

This clone was found once. This chain links TRBV6-1 with TRBJ2-1, with D hard to call. V was trimmed by 2 bases and J by 8 bases, leaving 10 bases between them. In germline, CDR1 is MNHNS, CDR2 SASEGT. The CDR3 has 13 residues. The CDR3 nucleotides read TGTGCCAGCAGTGAACCTCCACTCTATGAGCAGTTCTTC. This translates into CASSEPPLYEQFF.